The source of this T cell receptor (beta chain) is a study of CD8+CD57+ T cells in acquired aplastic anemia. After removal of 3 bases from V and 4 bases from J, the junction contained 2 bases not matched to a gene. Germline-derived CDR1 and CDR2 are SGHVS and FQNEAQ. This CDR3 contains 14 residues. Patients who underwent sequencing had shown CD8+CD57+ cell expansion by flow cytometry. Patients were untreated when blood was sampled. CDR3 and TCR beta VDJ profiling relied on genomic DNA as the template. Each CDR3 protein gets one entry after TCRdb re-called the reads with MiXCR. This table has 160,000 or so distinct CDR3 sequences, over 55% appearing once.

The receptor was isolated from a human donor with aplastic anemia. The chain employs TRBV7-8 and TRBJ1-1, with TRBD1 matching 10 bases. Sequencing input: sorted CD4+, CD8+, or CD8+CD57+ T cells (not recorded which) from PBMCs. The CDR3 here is CASSFRTGGTEAFF. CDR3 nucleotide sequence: TGTGCCAGCAGCTTCCGGACAGGGGGCACTGAAGCTTTCTTT.